A selection of T cell receptor beta chains follows, all from one sample in a study of cytomegalovirus exposure and HLA in healthy donors. Profiling relied on immunoSEQ multiplex PCR, and the TCRdb table lists in-frame clones only, not all of them. Of 160,000 or so clones listed, 81% are singletons. The sequenced sample consisted of PBMCs. The receptor set was obtained from a man over 45 in good health and CMV-seropositive. Both conserved end residues are part of each CDR3. The order of the fields is V gene, CDR3 length, CDR3 protein.

V: TRBV6-1; length: 17; CDR3: CASSVRDTQRGGNTIYF
V: TRBV11-2; length: 15; CDR3: CASSLSGGRGYEQYF
V: TRBV2; length: 16; CDR3: CASSYGRVPGLYGYTF
V: TRBV10-2; length: 16; CDR3: CATFTGETGRNSPLHF
V: TRBV6-4; length: 14; CDR3: CASRRGDNTGELFF
V: TRBV29-1; length: 14; CDR3: CSVTVGGRETEAFF
V: TRBV5-1; length: 14; CDR3: CASRTLGQGYGYTF
V: TRBV9; length: 14; CDR3: CASSVASGIDGYTF
V: TRBV28; length: 14; CDR3: CASSLSGRQGGRYF
V: TRBV19; length: 15; CDR3: CATRRGGALDTEAFF
V: TRBV9; length: 14; CDR3: CASSVKGGQETQYF
V: TRBV7-9; length: 14; CDR3: CASSSLGRNTEAFF
V: TRBV6-6; length: 12; CDR3: CASSYTDYGYTF
V: TRBV28; length: 15; CDR3: CASSFPQEGQKTQYF
V: TRBV7-9; length: 14; CDR3: CASSLDSQGNTIYF
V: TRBV9; length: 14; CDR3: CASSARQGRNTIYF
V: TRBV7-9; length: 13; CDR3: CASSSSPQETQYF
V: TRBV5-1; length: 17; CDR3: CASSLTGGVGWTGELFF
V: TRBV5-1; length: 13; CDR3: CASSLGSDNEQFF
V: TRBV5-1; length: 15; CDR3: CASSLDAGGGNTIYF
V: TRBV7-9; length: 13; CDR3: CATTAGDSYEQYF
V: TRBV30; length: 13; CDR3: CAWSVGTANTIYF
V: TRBV18; length: 16; CDR3: CASSPRQEGASYGYTF
V: TRBV18; length: 15; CDR3: CASSSTGGYRETQYF
V: TRBV4-1; length: 13; CDR3: CASSQSGLYGYTF
V: TRBV15; length: 14; CDR3: CATSRRGRGVEQFF
V: TRBV28; length: 16; CDR3: CASSFQGTGRLRPQHF
V: TRBV4-1; length: 15; CDR3: CASSRTGGANQPQHF
V: TRBV7-2; length: 13; CDR3: CASSLAVTDTQYF
V: TRBV6-1; length: 13; CDR3: CASSEGGFQAQYF
V: TRBV5-1; length: 15; CDR3: CASTDRGGPTDTQYF
V: TRBV28; length: 13; CDR3: CASEGGANYGYTF
V: TRBV9; length: 18; CDR3: CASSVEPFGTGGNSPLHF
V: TRBV5-1; length: 13; CDR3: CASRIDMNTEAFF
V: TRBV7-2; length: 16; CDR3: CASSLDSGGRYNEQFF
V: TRBV1; length: 18; CDR3: CTSSQPGLAKVGTDTQYF
V: TRBV28; length: 14; CDR3: CASSPSGATGELFF
V: TRBV7-3; length: 16; CDR3: CASSLNGGSNTDTQYF
V: TRBV4-2; length: 16; CDR3: CASSPQASGTNNEQFF
V: TRBV5-6; length: 16; CDR3: CASSPGQGAVVSPLHF
V: TRBV28; length: 13; CDR3: CASMGGRNYGYTF
V: TRBV1; length: 16; CDR3: CTSSQTRRQGQETQYF
V: TRBV2; length: 14; CDR3: CASSRDRGTYEQYF
V: TRBV19; length: 15; CDR3: CASTYLDSNTGELFF
V: TRBV5-6; length: 11; CDR3: CASSPRDWAFF
V: TRBV9; length: 15; CDR3: CASSMTGTGDGGYTF
V: TRBV7-2; length: 17; CDR3: CASSSTGMGKRDAEAFF
V: TRBV10-2; length: 15; CDR3: CASSESLTSRETQYF
V: TRBV5-6; length: 13; CDR3: CASSLAGFYGYTF
V: TRBV6-5; length: 15; CDR3: CASSYSQVHNQPQHF
V: TRBV5-4; length: 15; CDR3: CASSRPGQGDSGYTF
V: TRBV28; length: 13; CDR3: CASIDRVGNTIYF
V: TRBV5-1; length: 14; CDR3: CASRGQGASYEQYF
V: TRBV5-1; length: 14; CDR3: CASSLRWAIREQFF
V: TRBV6-5; length: 14; CDR3: CASSYFPHTDTQYF